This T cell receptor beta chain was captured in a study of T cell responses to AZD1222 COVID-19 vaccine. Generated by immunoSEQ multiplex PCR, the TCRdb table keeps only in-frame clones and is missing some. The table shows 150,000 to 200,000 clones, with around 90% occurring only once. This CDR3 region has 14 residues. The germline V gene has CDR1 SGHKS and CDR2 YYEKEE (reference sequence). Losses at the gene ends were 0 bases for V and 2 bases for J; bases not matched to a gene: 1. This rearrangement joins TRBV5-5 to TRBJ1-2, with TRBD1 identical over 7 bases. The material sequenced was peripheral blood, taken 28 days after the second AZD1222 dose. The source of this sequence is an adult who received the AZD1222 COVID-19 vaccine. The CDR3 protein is CASSLVGQNYGYTF. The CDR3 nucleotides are TGTGCCAGCAGCTTGGTGGGACAGAACTATGGCTACACCTTC.